The clone carrying this TCR beta chain was counted once. The ends lost 0 bases at V and 5 bases at J; junction bases unmatched: 7. The CDR3 is 16 residues long. CDR1 is SGHNT and CDR2 is YYREEE in the germline V gene (reference sequence). This specimen belongs to a study of blood T cell repertoires in COVID-19. Overall study: COVID-19 samples from acute and convalescent phases originated in the United States, Italy and Spain. Sources were T cells, B-cell-depleted T cells, or PBMCs; the material itself was cDNA or gDNA.

Study processing details: Amplification with reference gene primers provided the estimates of nucleated cell counts. TCRdb keeps only in-frame clones here, not all; method: immunoSEQ multiplex PCR. That table is the source of V, J and clone size, and D and trimming were worked out from the DNA. Counted here are 40,000 or so clones, roughly 90% occurring once; the ten biggest clones make up around 2.9%. This sequence originates from a man between 50 and 59 years old with active COVID-19. The sample comprised peripheral blood. The chain carries TRBV5-4 and TRBJ2-1; 8 bases agree with TRBD1. Written as DNA, the CDR3 is TGTGCCAGCAGCTTGGGGGGCGGGACAGGCAACAATGAGCAGTTCTTC. Its translation: CASSLGGGTGNNEQFF. The full variable domain, rest sourced from reference TRBV5-4 and TRBJ2-1, is ETGVTQSPTHLIKTRGQQVTLRCSSQSGHNTVSWYQQALGQGPQFIFQYYREEENGRGNFPPRFSGLQFPNYSSELNVNALELDDSALYLCASSLGGGTGNNEQFFGPGTRLTVL.